Listed below are T cell receptor beta chains from one sample, sequenced in a study of T cells in Graves' hyperthyroidism and ophthalmopathy. From the multiplex PCR reads, TCRdb called clonotypes with MiXCR, one entry per CDR3 protein. The sample lists about 400,000 distinct CDR3 sequences; around an eighth were seen once. Sequenced material: blood. The origin of the receptors is a man between 50 and 59 years old with Graves' ophthalmopathy. The CDR3 runs from the conserved cysteine through the conserved F or W. D genes are given only for firm matches. For some rows the clone size is stated as once, few or many, or as a class when expanded; others skip it.

>TRBV6-2/TRBV6-3|-|-|TRBJ2-1
CASDSQGLNEQFF
TGTGCCAGCGATTCACAAGGCCTCAATGAGCAGTTCTTC
>TRBV29-1|many|-|TRBJ2-1
CSANFGRSSYNEQFF
TGCAGCGCCAACTTCGGCAGGAGCTCCTACAATGAGCAGTTCTTC
>TRBV12-3/TRBV12-4|many|-|TRBJ1-1
CASSLNAGYTEAFF
TGTGCCAGCAGTTTAAATGCGGGGTACACTGAAGCTTTCTTT
>TRBV5-1|many|-|TRBJ1-2
CASREAGAHGYTF
TGCGCCAGCAGAGAGGCGGGGGCACATGGCTACACCTTC
>TRBV18|many|TRBD2|TRBJ2-1
CASSPRGLAMNNEQFF
TGTGCCAGCTCACCACGAGGACTAGCGATGAACAATGAGCAGTTCTTC
>TRBV30|many|-|TRBJ2-4
CAWMPSWLVNIQYF
TGTGCCTGGATGCCCTCATGGCTCGTAAACATTCAGTACTTC
>TRBV19|-|-|TRBJ2-5
CASSISSSRRETQYF
TGTGCCAGTAGTATTTCTAGCTCGAGGAGAGAGACCCAGTACTTC
>TRBV20-1|-|-|TRBJ2-1
CSASSLLVYDEQFF
TGCAGTGCTAGTTCCCTTCTTGTCTACGATGAGCAGTTCTTC
>TRBV3-1|-|TRBD2|TRBJ2-3
CASSHPLAGGRDTQYF
TGTGCCAGCAGCCATCCTCTAGCGGGAGGCAGAGATACGCAGTATTTT
>TRBV6-1|many|TRBD2|TRBJ2-2
CASSKGLAGAGELFF
TGTGCCAGCAGCAAGGGACTAGCGGGAGCCGGGGAGCTGTTTTTT
>TRBV6-5|many|TRBD1|TRBJ1-6
CASSYSRDRVGSMSPLHF
TGTGCCAGCAGTTACTCGCGGGACAGGGTTGGTAGTATGTCACCCCTCCACTTT
>TRBV11-2|many|-|TRBJ2-7
CASSLDIRTPYEQYF
TGTGCCAGCAGCTTAGATATTAGGACACCCTACGAGCAGTACTTC
>TRBV12-3/TRBV12-4|few|TRBD2|TRBJ2-5
CASSPYGGYQETQYF
TGTGCCAGCAGCCCGTACGGGGGGTATCAAGAGACCCAGTACTTC
>TRBV7-2|-|-|TRBJ2-1
CASSLVGGPNKQFF
TGTGCCAGCAGCCTAGTGGGGGGCCCGAATAAGCAGTTCTTC
>TRBV3-1|many|-|TRBJ2-1
CASSHNNEQFF
TGTGCCAGCAGCCACAACAATGAGCAGTTCTTC
>TRBV18|many|-|TRBJ2-7
CASSPKGQTEQYF
TGTGCCAGCTCACCGAAGGGGCAGACCGAGCAGTACTTC
>TRBV10-2|-|-|TRBJ1-6
CASIDSSRDNSPLHF
TGCGCCAGCATCGATTCTAGTAGGGACAATTCACCCCTCCACTTT
>TRBV11-2|-|TRBD1|TRBJ2-1
CASSLFATGGGNEQFF
TGTGCCAGCAGCTTATTCGCTACAGGGGGAGGCAATGAGCAGTTCTTC
>TRBV5-1|many|TRBD2|TRBJ2-7
CASSGSGTYEQYF
TGCGCCAGCAGCGGTAGCGGGACCTACGAGCAGTACTTC
>TRBV18|many|-|TRBJ1-1
CASSPGAGTEAFF
TGTGCCAGCTCACCCGGGGCTGGCACTGAAGCTTTCTTT